The sequence of this T cell receptor (beta chain) was determined in a study of regulatory T cells in long-lasting Graves disease. General study findings and limits: Patients with persistent disease showed a bias toward TRBV28, TRBJ1-2 and TRBJ2-5. Between persistent patients, 2,500 to 3,500 public clonotypes were shared, exceeding the 966 shared between new patients.

Indicated time point: persistent/refractory GD, antithyroid drugs over 5 years with positive TRAb. From PBMCs, RNA was extracted and then used to make the TCR library. To note about this clonotype: What it recognizes is unknown.

From germline, CDR1 is SGHVS and CDR2 FQNEAQ. Trimming took 0 bases from V and 8 from J; bases not matched to a gene: 7. This CDR3 contains 15 residues. Building the TCR beta libraries relied on iRepertoire HTBI primers, and CDR3 regions underwent Arm-PCR. TCRdb re-called the multiplex PCR reads through MiXCR, storing one row per CDR3 protein. The data contain approximately 470,000 distinct CDR3 sequences, less than 25% of them singletons. The clonotype was recovered from a female donor with Graves disease. The source was peripheral blood mononuclear cells (PBMCs), collected when the disease was refractory, from a patient treated with antithyroid drugs. The chain is built from TRBV7-8 and TRBJ2-1; 7 positions match TRBD1. The CDR3 nucleotides read TGTGCCAGCAGCTTAGCGCACCAGGGGGTGGATGAGCAGTTCTTC. Translating it yields CASSLAHQGVDEQFF.